The rows below give T cell receptor beta chains drawn from one sample of a study of read filtering for tumor transcriptome and immune sequencing. TCRdb reprocessed the reads with MiXCR, giving one entry per CDR3 protein. Of fewer than 30,000 distinct CDR3 sequences in the sample, about 15% were seen once. The sample consisted of a population of CD138-negative cells sorted from bone marrow. The receptors were sampled from a donor aged 40 or older with multiple myeloma. Both conserved end residues are part of each CDR3. A D gene is named only where the DNA matches it firmly. Rows may omit the clone size; those that give it use once, few, many or a size class.

cdr3_nt: TGTGCCAGCAGCTTAGAGGCTAGCGGGAGTTTGGCCGGGGAGCTGTTTTTT
cdr3_aa: CASSLEASGSLAGELFF
d_call: TRBD2
v_call: TRBV7-2
j_call: TRBJ2-2
clone_size: many

cdr3_nt: TGCAGTGCTAGACCACTCGGAATCCCCCAAGAGACCCAGTACTTC
cdr3_aa: CSARPLGIPQETQYF
d_call: NA
v_call: TRBV20-1
j_call: TRBJ2-5
clone_size: many

cdr3_nt: TGTGCCAGCAGCGTAGAGGAGGGATGGAACACCGGGGAGCTGTTTTTT
cdr3_aa: CASSVEEGWNTGELFF
d_call: NA
v_call: TRBV9
j_call: TRBJ2-2
clone_size: many

cdr3_nt: TGTGCCAGCAGTGGTTCCGGGGGGGGGGAGACCCAGTACTTT
cdr3_aa: CASSGSGGGETQYF
d_call: TRBD2
v_call: TRBV2
j_call: TRBJ2-5
clone_size: NA

cdr3_nt: TGCAGTGCTTCGTCCCCGACATTCCACTACGAGCAGTACTTC
cdr3_aa: CSASSPTFHYEQYF
d_call: NA
v_call: TRBV20-1
j_call: TRBJ2-7
clone_size: NA

cdr3_nt: TGCAGCGGAAGGACAGGGATTTCTGGCACTGAAGCTTTCTTT
cdr3_aa: CSGRTGISGTEAFF
d_call: TRBD1
v_call: TRBV29-1
j_call: TRBJ1-1
clone_size: NA

cdr3_nt: TGTGCCAGCAGCTTGGGGACTAGCGGGATCAATGAGCAGTTCTTC
cdr3_aa: CASSLGTSGINEQFF
d_call: TRBD2
v_call: TRBV5-8
j_call: TRBJ2-1
clone_size: many

cdr3_nt: TGTGCCAGCAAGCGGGAGGGCCAAGAGACCCAGTACTTC
cdr3_aa: CASKREGQETQYF
d_call: TRBD2
v_call: TRBV7-9
j_call: TRBJ2-5
clone_size: many

cdr3_nt: TGTGCCAGCGGCGGGGACGGGTCTAACTTCGGGGAGCTGTTTTTT
cdr3_aa: CASGGDGSNFGELFF
d_call: NA
v_call: TRBV7-6
j_call: TRBJ2-2
clone_size: many

cdr3_nt: TGTGCCAGCAACGAGAAAGGGCTGAACACTAAAGCTTTCTTT
cdr3_aa: CASNEKGLNTKAFF
d_call: NA
v_call: TRBV5-4
j_call: TRBJ1-1
clone_size: NA

cdr3_nt: TGTGCCAGCAGCGTAGGACGGAGGGACACTGAAGCTTTCTTT
cdr3_aa: CASSVGRRDTEAFF
d_call: NA
v_call: TRBV9
j_call: TRBJ1-1
clone_size: many

cdr3_nt: TGTGCCAGTAGTTCACGCCGGGACAGGGGCTTCAACTATGGCTACACCTTC
cdr3_aa: CASSSRRDRGFNYGYTF
d_call: TRBD1
v_call: TRBV19
j_call: TRBJ1-2
clone_size: many

cdr3_nt: TGCAGTGTCCCACCTAGCGGGAGTTCCTACAATGAGCAGTTCTTC
cdr3_aa: CSVPPSGSSYNEQFF
d_call: TRBD2
v_call: TRBV20-1
j_call: TRBJ2-1
clone_size: many

cdr3_nt: TGTGCCAGCAGCTTACAGGGGGCAGGTCAGCCCCAGCATTTT
cdr3_aa: CASSLQGAGQPQHF
d_call: TRBD1
v_call: TRBV5-4
j_call: TRBJ1-5
clone_size: few

cdr3_nt: TGCGCCAGCAGCCTTAGGGCGGTGAGGATCACTGAAGCTTTCTTT
cdr3_aa: CASSLRAVRITEAFF
d_call: NA
v_call: TRBV4-1
j_call: TRBJ1-1
clone_size: many

cdr3_nt: TGTGCCAGTTCCGCTACAGGGGAAAGCAATCAGCCCCAGCATTTT
cdr3_aa: CASSATGESNQPQHF
d_call: TRBD1
v_call: TRBV19
j_call: TRBJ1-5
clone_size: many

cdr3_nt: TGTGCCAGCAGTACAGTGTACGAGCAGTACTTC
cdr3_aa: CASSTVYEQYF
d_call: NA
v_call: TRBV6-1
j_call: TRBJ2-7
clone_size: many

cdr3_nt: TGTGCCAGCAGCGCAGCCCCCGGAGGGGATACGCAGTATTTT
cdr3_aa: CASSAAPGGDTQYF
d_call: NA
v_call: TRBV7-2
j_call: TRBJ2-3
clone_size: many

cdr3_nt: TGCGCCAGCAGCCCCCAGGGGGACGGGGCAACAGATACGCAGTATTTT
cdr3_aa: CASSPQGDGATDTQYF
d_call: TRBD1
v_call: TRBV5-1
j_call: TRBJ2-3
clone_size: many

cdr3_nt: TGTGCCAGCAGCCAAGATGGGGAGGCAGAAGAGCAGTTCTTC
cdr3_aa: CASSQDGEAEEQFF
d_call: NA
v_call: TRBV3-1
j_call: TRBJ2-1
clone_size: many

cdr3_nt: TGTGCCAGCAGGTATAGCGGGAGAGCCACAGATACGCAGTATTTT
cdr3_aa: CASRYSGRATDTQYF
d_call: TRBD2
v_call: TRBV6-6
j_call: TRBJ2-3
clone_size: many

cdr3_nt: TGCGCCAGCAGCCAAGCGAGGAACTATGGCTACACCTTC
cdr3_aa: CASSQARNYGYTF
d_call: NA
v_call: TRBV4-1
j_call: TRBJ1-2
clone_size: many

cdr3_nt: TGTGCCAGCAGCCTCCCAGGGGGCCAAGAGACCCAGTACTTC
cdr3_aa: CASSLPGGQETQYF
d_call: TRBD1
v_call: TRBV3-1
j_call: TRBJ2-5
clone_size: many

cdr3_nt: TGTGCCAGTAGTCGAATCGGACAGTACGAGCAGTACTTC
cdr3_aa: CASSRIGQYEQYF
d_call: NA
v_call: TRBV19
j_call: TRBJ2-7
clone_size: many

cdr3_nt: TGTGCCAGCAGACCGGGGGGCACTGAAGCTTTCTTT
cdr3_aa: CASRPGGTEAFF
d_call: NA
v_call: TRBV7-9
j_call: TRBJ1-1
clone_size: few

cdr3_nt: TGTGCCAGCAGCCAATTCGGGGACAACTATGGCTACACCTTC
cdr3_aa: CASSQFGDNYGYTF
d_call: NA
v_call: TRBV3-1
j_call: TRBJ1-2
clone_size: many

cdr3_nt: TGTGCCAGCAGTGGACTAGCGGGAAGGGGTACAAATGAGCAGTTCTTC
cdr3_aa: CASSGLAGRGTNEQFF
d_call: TRBD2
v_call: TRBV12-3/TRBV12-4
j_call: TRBJ2-1
clone_size: many

cdr3_nt: TGTGCCAGCAGCCAAGGGGGGCTTGGCGAGCAGTACTTC
cdr3_aa: CASSQGGLGEQYF
d_call: NA
v_call: TRBV3-1
j_call: TRBJ2-7
clone_size: many

cdr3_nt: TGTGCCAGCTCACCATCCAATGAGCAGTTCTTC
cdr3_aa: CASSPSNEQFF
d_call: NA
v_call: TRBV18
j_call: TRBJ2-1
clone_size: many

cdr3_nt: TGCGCCAGCAGCCAAGATGGGACAGGGGGCTCGATGCAGTACTTC
cdr3_aa: CASSQDGTGGSMQYF
d_call: TRBD1
v_call: TRBV4-1
j_call: TRBJ2-7
clone_size: many

cdr3_nt: TGTGCCAGCAGCTCTCCCCCGGGACAGGCGCTTATGAACACTGAAGCTTTCTTT
cdr3_aa: CASSSPPGQALMNTEAFF
d_call: TRBD1
v_call: TRBV28
j_call: TRBJ1-1
clone_size: NA

cdr3_nt: TGTGCCAGCTCAAACATGGAGGGGAACCAAGAGACCCAGTACTTC
cdr3_aa: CASSNMEGNQETQYF
d_call: NA
v_call: TRBV18
j_call: TRBJ2-5
clone_size: many

cdr3_nt: TGTGCCAGCAGTCTAAGACTAGATATTAACTCTGGGGCCAGCGTCCTGACTTTC
cdr3_aa: CASSLRLDINSGASVLTF
d_call: NA
v_call: TRBV11-1
j_call: TRBJ2-6
clone_size: NA

cdr3_nt: TGTGCCAGCAGCTTAGGACCTCAGGGGATGAACACTGAAGCTTTCTTT
cdr3_aa: CASSLGPQGMNTEAFF
d_call: NA
v_call: TRBV7-8
j_call: TRBJ1-1
clone_size: many

cdr3_nt: TGTGCCAGCAGCTTACGTGGACTAGCGGGAGCGTGGGAGCAGTACTTC
cdr3_aa: CASSLRGLAGAWEQYF
d_call: TRBD2
v_call: TRBV7-6
j_call: TRBJ2-7
clone_size: many

cdr3_nt: TGCGCCAGCAGCTTGGACGGGGATAGCAATCAGCCCCAGCATTTT
cdr3_aa: CASSLDGDSNQPQHF
d_call: NA
v_call: TRBV5-1
j_call: TRBJ1-5
clone_size: many

cdr3_nt: TGTGCCAGTCAAATGGGACAGGGGAGGAATGAGCAGTTCTTC
cdr3_aa: CASQMGQGRNEQFF
d_call: TRBD1
v_call: TRBV19
j_call: TRBJ2-1
clone_size: many

cdr3_nt: TGTGCCAGCAGCTTAGGGGTTGGTGGCACTGAAGCTTTCTTT
cdr3_aa: CASSLGVGGTEAFF
d_call: NA
v_call: TRBV7-9
j_call: TRBJ1-1
clone_size: many

cdr3_nt: TGTGCCAGCAGCTGGACAGGGGTCAGCGGGGAGCTGTTTTTT
cdr3_aa: CASSWTGVSGELFF
d_call: TRBD1
v_call: TRBV7-8
j_call: TRBJ2-2
clone_size: many

cdr3_nt: TGCAGTGCTAGAGATAGCGGGAGACTTAATACGCAGTATTTT
cdr3_aa: CSARDSGRLNTQYF
d_call: TRBD2
v_call: TRBV20-1
j_call: TRBJ2-3
clone_size: many

cdr3_nt: TGTGCCAGCAGCTTAGACTCCGGTTTCAATGAGCAGTTCTTC
cdr3_aa: CASSLDSGFNEQFF
d_call: NA
v_call: TRBV7-3
j_call: TRBJ2-1
clone_size: many

cdr3_nt: TGCAGCGTTGAGCACAGGGGATTAACCGGGGAGCTGTTTTTT
cdr3_aa: CSVEHRGLTGELFF
d_call: TRBD1
v_call: TRBV29-1
j_call: TRBJ2-2
clone_size: many

cdr3_nt: TGTGCCAGCAGCTGGGGGCGGGAGGTTACCGGGGAGCTGTTTTTT
cdr3_aa: CASSWGREVTGELFF
d_call: TRBD2
v_call: TRBV12-3/TRBV12-4
j_call: TRBJ2-2
clone_size: many

cdr3_nt: TGTGCCAGCAGCACCCCCACTAGCGCCTCCTACGAGCAGTACTTC
cdr3_aa: CASSTPTSASYEQYF
d_call: TRBD2
v_call: TRBV11-2
j_call: TRBJ2-7
clone_size: many

cdr3_nt: TGTGCCAGCAGTGAAAACGGTTTGCGGGTGAACTCCTACAATGAGCAGTTCTTC
cdr3_aa: CASSENGLRVNSYNEQFF
d_call: NA
v_call: TRBV2
j_call: TRBJ2-1
clone_size: few

cdr3_nt: TGTGCCAGCAGTTCGGACAGGGCCCTCACTGAAGCTTTCTTT
cdr3_aa: CASSSDRALTEAFF
d_call: TRBD1
v_call: TRBV5-6
j_call: TRBJ1-1
clone_size: many

cdr3_nt: TGCGCCAGCAGCAATCCAGGGATGAGCACTGAAGCTTTCTTT
cdr3_aa: CASSNPGMSTEAFF
d_call: NA
v_call: TRBV5-1
j_call: TRBJ1-1
clone_size: NA

cdr3_nt: TGCAGCGTTGTACCAGCTTGGGGGGACAATGAGCAGTTCTTC
cdr3_aa: CSVVPAWGDNEQFF
d_call: NA
v_call: TRBV29-1
j_call: TRBJ2-1
clone_size: few

cdr3_nt: TGTGCCATCCCCGCAGACCCCAGATTCTCTGGGGCCAACGTCCTGACTTTC
cdr3_aa: CAIPADPRFSGANVLTF
d_call: NA
v_call: TRBV10-3
j_call: TRBJ2-6
clone_size: many

cdr3_nt: TGTGCCACCAAGGGGAGGGTAGGAAGAGAGACCCAGTACTTC
cdr3_aa: CATKGRVGRETQYF
d_call: TRBD2
v_call: TRBV10-3
j_call: TRBJ2-5
clone_size: many

cdr3_nt: TGTGCCAGTAGTTCCCAGGTCCTCTCTGGAAACACCATATATTTT
cdr3_aa: CASSSQVLSGNTIYF
d_call: NA
v_call: TRBV19
j_call: TRBJ1-3
clone_size: few

cdr3_nt: TGTGCCAGCAGCTTGGGACTAGCGGGTTATAATGAGCAGTTCTTC
cdr3_aa: CASSLGLAGYNEQFF
d_call: TRBD2
v_call: TRBV7-8
j_call: TRBJ2-1
clone_size: many

cdr3_nt: TGTGCCTGGAGTGTAGGGACGAAAATCCAAGAGACCCAGTACTTC
cdr3_aa: CAWSVGTKIQETQYF
d_call: NA
v_call: TRBV30
j_call: TRBJ2-5
clone_size: many